One T cell receptor beta chain is described in this entry. Its antigen specificity is not known. No quality values exist for individual bases; no much larger clone is one base distant. This sample stems from a study of Ad26.COV2.S vaccination and SARS-CoV-2 variants (dated by TCRdb to the early 2020s). Background on the whole study: TCRbeta repertoire sequencing was used to assess the specificity and breadth of SARS-CoV-2-reactive T cell receptors after Ad26.COV2.S vaccination. A total of some 30 samples were included in the TCR-sequenced set, comprising roughly 19 Ad26.COV2.S vaccine recipients, 5 placebo recipients and 8 SARS-CoV-2 convalescent individuals. What the work shows at the level of the full study, not this receptor alone: After vaccination, substantial breadth of spike-specific CD8+ and CD4+ T cell responses was reported. The authors noted that total T cell responses may have been underestimated by the TCR breadth and depth analyses. Higher spike-specific TCR breadth was observed in Ad26.COV2.S recipients than in placebo recipients (P = 0.0014). Non-spike TCR breadth was comparable between vaccine and placebo recipients, consistent with the vaccine containing only spike.

The immunoSEQ Assay was used to sequence TCRbeta CDR3 regions. After extraction, genomic DNA underwent amplification by bias-controlled multiplex PCR, followed by high-throughput sequencing. The original pipeline was this. To quantify the absolute abundance of every unique TCRbeta CDR3 region, sequences were collapsed and filtered. Usable DNA was measured by amplifying reference genes present in all nucleated cells, and TCRbeta template counts were normalized to that usable DNA to estimate T cell fraction. Repertoire TCRs were annotated as SARS-CoV-2-specific by exact matching of V gene, CDR3 amino acid sequence and J gene to a known reactive TCR set. The reference SARS-CoV-2 TCR set was obtained from MIRA and was filtered for enrichment in COVID-19-positive ImmuneCODE repertoires, whereby public or cross-reactive TCRs were removed. Using the MIRA antigens, annotated TCRs were further analysed by specific ORF or by position within an ORF. Depth was the summed frequency of annotated unique rearrangements, while breadth was defined as annotated unique rearrangements over total unique productive rearrangements. Two-sided Wilcoxon rank-sum tests were used to compare TCR breadth between groups. In its TCRdb copy, this immuneACCESS table keeps in-frame sequences only and misses some clones. Where compared with another copy, unresolved V genes explain less than half of these, and the others have no known cause. V, J and clone size are those of that table, while D and trimming were read from the DNA. This sample holds about 350,000 clones; about 91% were observed only once. Of the sample, about 3.8% is held by the ten largest clones.

The V end loses 1 base and the J end loses 8 bases, and a stretch of 5 bases separates them. The germline V gene (reference sequence) sets CDR1 to LGHDT and CDR2 to YNNKEL. Reading from cysteine to phenylalanine, the CDR3 counts 12 amino acids. The entry retains the CDR3 DNA only, 36 bases that are in frame from base 1. The time point label corresponds to: individuals recovered from natural SARS-CoV-2 infection. The rearrangement joined TRBV3-1 (or the pseudogene TRBV3-2) to TRBJ1-4, with the identity of the D gene unclear. This TCR was sampled from a human donor who had recovered from COVID-19. The source was peripheral blood, collected after recovery from COVID-19. CDR3 region: CASSQGVEKLFF. The bases are TGTGCCAGCAGCCAAGGTGTGGAAAAACTGTTTTTT.